The clone carrying this T cell receptor (beta chain) was seen a handful of times. Its antigen remains unknown. With a J-beta primer mix and a sample-barcoded 5' primer, a second PCR ran about 7 to 12 cycles. TCRdb reprocessed the 5' RACE reads via MiXCR and lists one record per CDR3 protein. The sample contains 600,000 to 800,000 distinct CDR3 sequences, about 21% of which appear only once. This sample was included in a study of blood T cells in healthy people across ages. The V gene lost 0 bases and the J gene lost 13 bases, with 15 bases spanning the gap. This CDR3 contains 13 residues. The V gene's germline CDR1 is DFQATT and CDR2 SNEGSKA (reference sequence). Study conclusions and caveats: Per million T cells, TCR beta diversity dropped roughly linearly as age increased. More naive CD4+ cells and higher diversity were found in long-lived than in aged donors.

The genes are TRBV20-1 and TRBJ1-4; D gene ambiguous. This TCR derives from a man aged 70-80 years in good health. The sample was blood. CDR3 coding DNA: TGCAGTGCTAGAGATCCGTCTGGGATGGGACTGTTTTTT. Translation: CSARDPSGMGLFF.